The 5 T cell receptor beta chains below all came from one sample that was sequenced in a study of cytomegalovirus exposure and HLA in healthy donors (dated by TCRdb to about 2017). The method behind the library was the immunoSEQ multiplex PCR assay. For the multiplex PCR, a mixture combining 60 forward primers for TCR Vbeta segments and 13 reverse primers for TCR Jbeta segments was used. The source is immuneACCESS, and TCRdb retained only in-frame sequences with V and J called. Part of the clones is not carried over; for the studies checked, unresolved V genes explain less than half of this, and the remainder is unexplained. The sample contains some 130,000 clones, over 70% of them found a single time. The ten top clones hold 2% to 2.5% of the sample. Sequencing was carried out using PBMCs. Every receptor here comes from a man aged 25 to 40 in good health and CMV-seronegative.

This chain joins TRBV27 and TRBJ2-1, with D possibly being TRBD1 (6 bases). This CDR3 has 14 amino acids. The V end was cut by 5 bases, the J end by 7 bases, with 15 bases between. Germline CDR1 is MNHEY and CDR2 is SMNVEV (reference sequence). The DNA of the CDR3 is TGTGCCAGCAGTCTTCAGTCCCAGGGGAATGAGCAGTTCTTC. Amino acids: CASSLQSQGNEQFF.

V is TRBV28 and J is TRBJ1-1; tentatively, D is TRBD1 (6 bases). This CDR3 spans 17 amino acids. V lost 2 bases and J lost 0, with 16 bases in between. Germline V CDR1 and CDR2: MDHEN, SYDVKM. The DNA for the CDR3 is TGTGCCAGCAGTTTACCTTGGGACACCTTCATGAACACTGAAGCTTTCTTT. Translation gives CASSLPWDTFMNTEAFF.

V is TRBV19 and J is TRBJ2-1, with TRBD2 matching 8 bases. Unmatched junction bases numbered 13, after V lost 5 bases and J lost 7 bases. CDR1 is LNHDA and CDR2 is SQIVND in the germline V gene (reference sequence). The CDR3 runs 16 residues. In DNA form, the CDR3 reads TGTGCCAGTAGTGCCCGGGAGGGGCGGGAGGTAAATGAGCAGTTCTTC. Residues: CASSAREGREVNEQFF. Full variable domain (remainder filled in from reference TRBV19 and TRBJ2-1): DGGITQSPKYLFRKEGQNVTLSCEQNLNHDAMYWYRQDPGQGLRLIYYSQIVNDFQKGDIAEGYSVSREKKESFPLTVTSAQKNPTAFYLCASSAREGREVNEQFFGPGTRLTVL.

The CDR3 region has the DNA TGTGCCAGCAGCTTAGTCGGGAGGAGCACAGATACGCAGTATTTT. This codes for CASSLVGRSTDTQYF. The J gene is TRBJ2-3, the V gene TRBV11-2; 7 nucleotides match TRBD2. J was trimmed by 0 bases and V by 1 base; bases with no gene match: 1. The CDR3 consists of 15 residues. Germline-derived CDR1 and CDR2 are SGHAT and FQNNGV.

V gene TRBV27 combines with J gene TRBJ2-1; 8 bases agree with TRBD2. Germline V CDR1 and CDR2: MNHEY, SMNVEV (reference sequence). V was clipped by 2 bases and J by 9 bases; unmatched bases: 3. The CDR3 consists of 13 residues. The CDR3 region has the DNA TGTGCCAGCAGTTTAAGCGGGAGCGGTGAGCAGTTCTTC. Translation: CASSLSGSGEQFF.